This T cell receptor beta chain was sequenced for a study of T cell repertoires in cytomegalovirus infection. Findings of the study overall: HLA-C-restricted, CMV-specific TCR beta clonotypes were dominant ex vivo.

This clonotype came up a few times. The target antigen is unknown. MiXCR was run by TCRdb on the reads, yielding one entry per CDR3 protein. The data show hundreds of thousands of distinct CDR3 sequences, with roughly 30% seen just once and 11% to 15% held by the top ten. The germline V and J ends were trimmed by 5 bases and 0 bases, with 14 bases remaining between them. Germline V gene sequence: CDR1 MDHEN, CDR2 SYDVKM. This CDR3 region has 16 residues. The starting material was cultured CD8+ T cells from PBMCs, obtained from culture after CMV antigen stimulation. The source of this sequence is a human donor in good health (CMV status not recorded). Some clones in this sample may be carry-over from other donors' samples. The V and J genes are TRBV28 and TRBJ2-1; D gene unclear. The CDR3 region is CASSPLKLSSYNEQFF. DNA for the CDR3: TGTGCCAGCAGTCCCCTGAAGTTGAGCTCCTACAATGAGCAGTTCTTC.